The 10 T cell receptor beta chains in this list originate from one sample, sequenced in a study of identical twins. TCRdb ran MiXCR on the 5' RACE reads and lists one entry per CDR3 protein. The sample contains some 500,000 distinct CDR3 sequences, over 8.5% of which appear only once. Separately, the same data were catalogued under a study of yellow fever vaccine responses in identical twins.

The sequenced sample was PBMCs. The receptors here all came from a woman aged 18-30 years in good health.

The CDR3 reads CSAPIGSDNADTQYF. The CDR3 bases are TGCAGTGCACCCATTGGATCCGACAATGCAGATACGCAGTATTTT. The rearrangement links TRBV20-1 to TRBJ2-3, with D hard to call. CDR1 is DFQATT, CDR2 SNEGSKA, per germline (reference sequence). Between the trimmed V and J ends, which lost 6 bases and 4 bases, there was a span of 20 bases. This CDR3 has 15 residues.

This clonotype has more than one count but fewer than ten. This chain links TRBV3-1 with TRBJ2-7; D may be TRBD2 (6 bases). The germline CDR1 and CDR2 sequences are LGHDT and YNNKEL (reference sequence). The CDR3 has 16 residues. V was trimmed by 0 bases and J by 3 bases, leaving 15 bases between them. The CDR3 reads CASSQDLSGGIYEQYF. The DNA of the CDR3 is TGTGCCAGCAGCCAAGACCTCTCTGGGGGGATCTACGAGCAGTACTTC.

This clonotype was seen repeatedly, ten times or more. The gene calls are TRBV24-1 and TRBJ2-5; tentative D call: TRBD1 (7 bases). In germline, CDR1 is KGHDR, CDR2 SFDVKD. The V end lost 1 base, the J end lost 2 bases, and 22 bases lay between the germline ends. The CDR3 consists of 19 residues. The CDR3 bases are TGTGCCACCAGTGATTTTAGCCCTTCTGGAGGGGGCCCTCAAGAGACCCAGTACTTC. This gives the protein CATSDFSPSGGGPQETQYF.

The CDR3 spells CASSLLGLAGVGYNEQFF. The CDR3 DNA follows: TGCGCCAGCAGCTTGTTAGGACTAGCGGGAGTCGGCTACAATGAGCAGTTCTTC. The chain couples TRBV5-1 to TRBJ2-1, with 13 bases lining up with TRBD2. V lost 1 base to trimming and J lost 3 bases; unmatched junction nucleotides: 7. This CDR3 comprises 18 residues. From germline, CDR1 is SGHRS and CDR2 YFSETQ. The variable domain in full, completed from reference TRBV5-1 and TRBJ2-1, reads KAGVTQTPRYLIKTRGQQVTLSCSPISGHRSVSWYQQTPGQGLQFLFEYFSETQRNKGNFPGRFSGRQFSNSRSEMNVSTLELGDSALYLCASSLLGLAGVGYNEQFFGPGTRLTVL.

This clonotype was seen more than once but under ten times. V and J are TRBV2 and TRBJ2-7, with 8 nucleotides matching TRBD2. This CDR3 has 12 amino acids. Germline V lookup: CDR1 SNHLY, CDR2 FYNNEI. J lost 6 bases, V lost 9 bases, and 7 bases had no gene match. The CDR3: CASSGTRGEQYF. The CDR3 DNA is TGTGCCAGTTCTGGGACTAGAGGCGAGCAGTACTTC.

This clonotype has more than one count but fewer than ten. V usage is TRBV6-1 and J usage is TRBJ2-3; 10 bases map to TRBD2. With 5 bases clipped from V and 7 bases from J, the junction kept 9 bases outside the gene matches. Germline V gene lookup returns CDR1 MNHNS and CDR2 SASEGT. This CDR3 is built from 15 residues. Written as DNA, the CDR3 is TGTGCCAGCAGTCAACCGGGGACTAGCGATAATACGCAGTATTTT. Translating gives CASSQPGTSDNTQYF.

This clonotype was observed a handful of times. This chain links TRBV27 with TRBJ2-3; TRBD2 aligns across 7 bases. With 2 bases clipped from V and 2 bases from J, the junction kept 7 bases outside the gene matches. Per the germline V gene, CDR1 is MNHEY and CDR2 is SMNVEV (reference sequence). This CDR3 comprises 16 residues. The CDR3 is CASSLNGGGNTDTQYF. The CDR3 DNA reads as TGTGCCAGCAGTTTAAATGGCGGGGGAAACACAGATACGCAGTATTTT.

For the CDR3, the DNA is TGTGCCAGCAGTTCCTCACAGAACACTGAAGCTTTCTTT. This gives the protein CASSSSQNTEAFF. The rearrangement uses TRBV27 and TRBJ1-1; D unclear. Germline CDR1 and CDR2: MNHEY and SMNVEV (reference sequence). The germline V and J ends were trimmed by 4 bases and 1 base, with 7 bases remaining between them. There are 13 residues in the CDR3.

This rearrangement joins TRBV10-3 to TRBJ2-1; D possibly corresponds to TRBD1 (5 bases). The CDR3 has 11 amino acids. The V gene's germline CDR1 is ENHRY and CDR2 SYGVKD. Trimming cost V 8 bases and J 5 bases, with 7 bases left between them. The chain's CDR3 is CAIRQNNEQFF. In DNA, the CDR3 is TGTGCCATCCGACAGAACAATGAGCAGTTCTTC.

The sample holds many counts of this clonotype. The chain recombines TRBV20-1 with TRBJ2-5; a possible D gene is TRBD2 (5 bases). The CDR3 is 12 residues long. Per the germline V gene, CDR1 is DFQATT and CDR2 is SNEGSKA (reference sequence). The ends were cut back, 6 bases at V and 2 bases at J, with 10 bases in the middle. CDR3 DNA sequence: TGCAGTGCAAAAACTAGTCAAGAGACCCAGTACTTC. Translating gives CSAKTSQETQYF.